This note documents a single T cell receptor beta chain sequence. Its antigen is currently unknown. V lost 2 bases to trimming and J lost 3 bases, with 11 bases between them. CDR1 and CDR2 from the germline V gene are GTSNPN and SVGIG (reference sequence). This CDR3 comprises 15 residues. Profiling relied on immunoSEQ multiplex PCR, and the TCRdb table lists in-frame clones only, not all of them. The profile covers 99,000 or so clones, with about 92% appearing a single time and more than 0.3% taken by the ten largest. The data belong to a study of siplizumab effects on memory and regulatory T cells. Findings of the study overall: No functional test confirmed suppression by proliferating siplizumab-culture Tregs. Sequences that were alloreactive and traceable to unstimulated CD4+ memory cells were significantly reduced by siplizumab. Siplizumab gave mappable alloreactive CD4+ clones an average Treg-derived fraction of approximately 69%, against under 35% in controls. Both greater diversity than memory cells and a major contribution to the alloresponse seemed to characterize naive T cells.

V and J are TRBV30 and TRBJ2-6, with TRBD1 as a possible D gene (6 bases). This clonotype was sampled from a human donor in good health. Sequencing was performed on CD4+ T cells sorted from blood. The CDR3 spells CAWSTGTGGANVLTF. DNA of the CDR3: TGTGCCTGGAGTACAGGGACGGGTGGGGCCAACGTCCTGACTTTC.